The rows below give T cell receptor beta chains drawn from one sample of a study of technical replicates of blood from a few donors. Clones were sequenced by immunoSEQ multiplex PCR, and TCRdb holds only the in-frame ones, with some missing. Of around 83,000 clones listed, roughly 93% are singletons. The sequenced sample was T cells isolated from PBMCs. The receptors here all came from a human donor in good health. The CDR3 runs from the conserved cysteine through the conserved F or W. Fields, in order: J gene, clone size, D gene, V gene, CDR3 protein, CDR3 DNA. D genes are given only for firm matches. For some rows the clone size is stated as once, few or many, or as a class when expanded; others skip it.

>TRBJ2-7|NA|TRBD2|TRBV6-5
CASSYHGRVYEQYF
TGTGCCAGCAGTTATCACGGGAGGGTCTACGAGCAGTACTTC
>TRBJ2-4|NA|TRBD1|TRBV2
CASSGTGGMKNIQYF
TGTGCCAGCAGTGGGACAGGGGGCATGAAAAACATTCAGTACTTC
>TRBJ1-5|NA|NA|TRBV10-3
CAISELNSNQPQHF
TGTGCCATCAGTGAGCTTAATAGCAATCAGCCCCAGCATTTT
>TRBJ1-1|NA|NA|TRBV7-3
CASSFEEDTEAFF
TGTGCCAGCAGCTTTGAAGAGGACACTGAAGCTTTCTTT
>TRBJ1-1|NA|NA|TRBV30
CAWSVPEGHEAFF
TGTGCCTGGAGTGTACCGGAGGGGCATGAAGCTTTCTTT
>TRBJ2-1|NA|TRBD2|TRBV27
CASGQTSGMFIDNEQFF
TGTGCCAGCGGACAGACTAGCGGGATGTTTATAGACAATGAGCAGTTCTTC
>TRBJ2-3|NA|TRBD2|TRBV9
CASSVGAGGPTADTQYF
TGTGCCAGCAGCGTAGGTGCGGGAGGGCCTACCGCAGATACGCAGTATTTT
>TRBJ1-4|NA|NA|TRBV4-2
CASSQGRGNEKLFF
TGTGCCAGCAGCCAAGGGAGAGGTAATGAAAAACTGTTTTTT
>TRBJ2-7|once|NA|TRBV18
CASSPSVSSYEQYF
TGTGCCAGCTCACCTAGCGTGAGCTCCTACGAGCAGTACTTC
>TRBJ1-1|NA|TRBD1|TRBV6-6
CASSSPTGGLTEAFF
TGTGCCAGCAGTTCCCCGACAGGGGGCCTGACTGAAGCTTTCTTT
>TRBJ2-7|NA|TRBD2|TRBV15
CATSRGPHEAGGPTYEQYF
TGTGCCACCAGCAGAGGGCCTCACGAAGCGGGAGGCCCAACCTACGAGCAGTACTTC
>TRBJ2-1|NA|TRBD2|TRBV11-2
CASSSPAGDEQFF
TGTGCCAGCAGCTCCCCGGCGGGAGATGAGCAGTTCTTC
>TRBJ2-1|NA|TRBD1|TRBV7-3
CASSSTGGSYNEQFF
TGTGCCAGCAGCTCGACAGGGGGGTCCTACAATGAGCAGTTCTTC
>TRBJ2-1|NA|TRBD1|TRBV5-1
CASSWTGLTNEQFF
TGCGCCAGCAGCTGGACAGGGTTAACTAATGAGCAGTTCTTC
>TRBJ1-3|NA|NA|TRBV5-1
CASSFGDTSSGNTIYF
TGCGCCAGCAGCTTTGGGGACACGTCCTCTGGAAACACCATATATTTT
>TRBJ2-1|NA|TRBD1|TRBV10-3
CAINSGQGLYNEQFF
TGTGCCATCAATTCGGGACAGGGATTGTACAATGAGCAGTTCTTC
>TRBJ2-1|NA|TRBD2|TRBV5-1
CASSLGGGGRTNEQFF
TGCGCCAGCAGCTTGGGAGGCGGCGGGAGGACCAATGAGCAGTTCTTC
>TRBJ2-1|NA|TRBD2|TRBV2
CASRGLAGGNEQFF
TGTGCCAGCAGGGGACTAGCGGGAGGTAATGAGCAGTTCTTC
>TRBJ1-1|NA|NA|TRBV18
CASSLPRDTDGNTEAFF
TGTGCCAGCTCACTTCCCCGGGACACCGATGGGAACACTGAAGCTTTCTTT
>TRBJ2-7|NA|TRBD2|TRBV11-3
CASSLGLRLAGAYEQYF
TGTGCCAGCAGCTTAGGTCTTCGGCTAGCGGGGGCCTACGAGCAGTACTTC
>TRBJ1-1|NA|TRBD1|TRBV5-1
CASSQTGGLNTEAFF
TGCGCCAGCAGCCAAACAGGGGGTTTGAACACTGAAGCTTTCTTT
>TRBJ2-7|NA|NA|TRBV5-1
CASSGSQGPYEQYF
TGCGCCAGCAGCGGATCACAGGGCCCCTACGAGCAGTACTTC
>TRBJ2-3|NA|NA|TRBV4-1
CASSQVTRTITDTQYF
TGCGCCAGCAGCCAAGTTACCCGAACAATCACAGATACGCAGTATTTT
>TRBJ1-1|NA|NA|TRBV2
CASTHTHGGLGNTEAFF
TGTGCCAGCACCCACACGCACGGGGGTTTAGGGAACACTGAAGCTTTCTTT
>TRBJ1-2|NA|TRBD1|TRBV19
CASTLTGTGFGSFGYTF
TGTGCCAGTACCCTAACCGGGACAGGGTTTGGTTCTTTTGGCTACACCTTC
>TRBJ1-5|few|NA|TRBV28
CASSLGRDNQPQHF
TGTGCCAGCAGTTTAGGCAGGGACAATCAGCCCCAGCATTTT
>TRBJ2-3|NA|TRBD2|TRBV7-6
CASSSLFPGLAGHTDTQYF
TGTGCCAGCAGCTCCCTTTTCCCGGGACTAGCGGGACACACAGATACGCAGTATTTT
>TRBJ1-4|once|NA|TRBV6-1
CASSVWTASNEKLFF
TGTGCCAGCAGCGTGTGGACAGCGAGTAATGAAAAACTGTTTTTT
>TRBJ2-7|NA|TRBD2|TRBV19
CASSRERETEYEQYF
TGTGCCAGTAGTAGAGAGCGGGAGACGGAATACGAGCAGTACTTC
>TRBJ2-7|NA|TRBD1|TRBV11-2
CASSSTGQGPYEQYF
TGTGCCAGCAGCTCTACAGGACAGGGACCCTACGAGCAGTACTTC
>TRBJ2-7|NA|TRBD1|TRBV6-5
CASSRGTGEDEQYF
TGTGCCAGCAGCCGAGGGACAGGGGAGGACGAGCAGTACTTC
>TRBJ2-3|NA|NA|TRBV10-1
CASSEGTVTSTDTQYF
TGCGCCAGCAGTGAAGGGACTGTTACTAGCACAGATACGCAGTATTTT
>TRBJ2-5|NA|NA|TRBV9
CASSLRGRSETQYF
TGTGCCAGCAGCCTGAGAGGCCGTTCAGAGACCCAGTACTTC
>TRBJ2-2|once|TRBD2|TRBV29-1
CSVTSAGELFF
TGCAGCGTTACTAGCGCCGGGGAGCTGTTTTTT
>TRBJ1-2|NA|TRBD1|TRBV5-6
CASRPGTGITGYTF
TGTGCCAGCAGACCCGGGACAGGGATCACTGGCTACACCTTC
>TRBJ1-1|few|TRBD1|TRBV10-1
CASSAGGTEAFF
TGCGCCAGCAGTGCAGGGGGAACTGAAGCTTTCTTT
>TRBJ2-2|once|NA|TRBV5-6
CASSPGRQGSGELFF
TGTGCCAGCAGCCCGGGTCGGCAGGGATCCGGGGAGCTGTTTTTT
>TRBJ2-7|NA|NA|TRBV5-1
CASSLGSLGGYTYEQYF
TGCGCCAGCAGCTTGGGTTCTCTCGGAGGCTACACCTACGAGCAGTACTTC
>TRBJ2-7|NA|TRBD1|TRBV27
CASSLNWDREYEQYF
TGTGCCAGCAGTTTAAACTGGGACAGGGAATACGAGCAGTACTTC
>TRBJ1-5|NA|TRBD1|TRBV18
CASSPGTGGNQPQHF
TGTGCCAGCTCACCTGGGACAGGGGGAAATCAGCCCCAGCATTTT
>TRBJ2-3|NA|TRBD2|TRBV18
CASSPSAGEGDTQYF
TGTGCCAGCTCACCGTCCGCGGGAGAAGGAGATACGCAGTATTTT
>TRBJ2-1|NA|NA|TRBV5-1
CASSLDAGRGYNEQFF
TGCGCCAGCAGCTTGGATGCGGGAAGAGGTTACAATGAGCAGTTCTTC
>TRBJ1-4|NA|TRBD1|TRBV18
CASSQTGTGNEKLFF
TGTGCCAGCTCCCAGACCGGGACAGGGAATGAAAAACTGTTTTTT
>TRBJ2-3|NA|NA|TRBV7-2
CASSLYPGTIADTQYF
TGTGCCAGCAGCTTATACCCGGGAACGATCGCAGATACGCAGTATTTT
>TRBJ2-7|NA|TRBD2|TRBV5-1
CASSLGAGGVSYEQYF
TGCGCCAGCAGCTTGGGAGCGGGAGGAGTCTCCTACGAGCAGTACTTC
>TRBJ2-5|NA|TRBD2|TRBV4-2
CASSQEVLASGSSRETQYF
TGTGCCAGCAGCCAAGAAGTTCTGGCTAGCGGGAGTAGTAGAGAGACCCAGTACTTC
>TRBJ2-3|few|TRBD2|TRBV5-1
CASSLESATSGTDTQYF
TGCGCCAGCAGCTTGGAGTCGGCTACTAGCGGCACAGATACGCAGTATTTT
>TRBJ2-4|NA|TRBD1|TRBV4-2
CASSQDGTGLAKNIQYF
TGTGCCAGCAGCCAGGATGGGACAGGTTTAGCCAAAAACATTCAGTACTTC
>TRBJ2-3|NA|NA|TRBV19
CASRTVGTDTQYF
TGTGCCAGTAGGACAGTTGGGACAGATACGCAGTATTTT
>TRBJ2-7|NA|TRBD2|TRBV27
CASSSGLTGLAYEQYF
TGTGCCAGCAGTTCGGGGTTAACGGGACTAGCCTACGAGCAGTACTTC
>TRBJ1-2|NA|TRBD1|TRBV7-9
CASRSGGGNYGYTF
TGTGCCAGCCGATCAGGAGGGGGCAACTATGGCTACACCTTC
>TRBJ2-3|NA|NA|TRBV19
CASSATGKIDTQYF
TGTGCCAGTAGTGCGACAGGAAAAATAGATACGCAGTATTTT
>TRBJ2-2|NA|TRBD2|TRBV30
CAWRTLLAGYTGELFF
TGTGCCTGGCGGACCCTGCTAGCGGGGTACACCGGGGAGCTGTTTTTT
>TRBJ1-2|NA|NA|TRBV7-2
CASSRRQATLYGYTF
TGTGCCAGCAGTCGTAGGCAGGCCACCCTCTATGGCTACACCTTC
>TRBJ2-5|NA|TRBD1|TRBV19
CASSRDRKETQYF
TGTGCCAGTAGTAGGGACAGGAAAGAGACCCAGTACTTC
>TRBJ2-6|NA|NA|TRBV19
CASSTRLSGVNSGANVLTF
TGTGCCAGTAGTACAAGACTTTCAGGGGTCAACTCTGGGGCCAACGTCCTGACTTTC
>TRBJ2-7|NA|NA|TRBV27
CASSFFRGEQYF
TGTGCCAGCAGTTTTTTTAGGGGCGAGCAGTACTTC
>TRBJ1-5|NA|NA|TRBV19
CASRGGRRSQPQHF
TGTGCCAGTAGGGGGGGGAGGAGAAGTCAGCCCCAGCATTTT
>TRBJ2-3|NA|NA|TRBV2
CASIRTVLFSDTQYF
TGTGCCAGCATCAGGACAGTATTGTTTTCAGATACGCAGTATTTT
>TRBJ1-2|NA|TRBD1|TRBV30
CAWGQGAQYGYTF
TGTGCCTGGGGACAGGGGGCGCAGTATGGCTACACCTTC